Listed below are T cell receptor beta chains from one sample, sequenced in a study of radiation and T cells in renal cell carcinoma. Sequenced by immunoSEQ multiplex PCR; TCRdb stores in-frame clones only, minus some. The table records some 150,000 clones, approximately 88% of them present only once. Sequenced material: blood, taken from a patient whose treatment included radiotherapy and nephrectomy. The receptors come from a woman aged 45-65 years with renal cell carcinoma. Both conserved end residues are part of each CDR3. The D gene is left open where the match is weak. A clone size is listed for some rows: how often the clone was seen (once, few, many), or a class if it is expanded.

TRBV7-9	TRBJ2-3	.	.	CASSLGVLADTQYF	TGTGCCAGCAGCTTAGGGGTCCTGGCAGATACGCAGTATTTT
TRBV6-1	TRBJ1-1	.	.	CASSRGPGTEAFF	TGTGCCAGCAGCCGGGGACCGGGGACCGAAGCTTTCTTT
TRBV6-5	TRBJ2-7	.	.	CASSPRDSYEQYF	TGTGCCAGCAGTCCCAGAGACTCCTACGAGCAGTACTTC
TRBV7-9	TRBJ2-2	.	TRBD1	CASSLVFGQGVIPGELFF	TGTGCCAGCAGCTTAGTATTCGGACAGGGTGTGATTCCCGGGGAGCTGTTTTTT
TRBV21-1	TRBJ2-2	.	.	CASSGSGTGNTGELFF	TGTGCCAGCAGCGGGTCCGGGACAGGGAACACCGGGGAGCTGTTTTTT
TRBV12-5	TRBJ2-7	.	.	CASGLSQGNHEQYF	TGTGCTAGTGGTTTATCACAGGGAAATCACGAGCAGTACTTC
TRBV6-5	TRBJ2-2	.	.	CASTPSGTGELFF	TGTGCCAGCACCCCTTCGGGCACCGGGGAGCTGTTTTTT
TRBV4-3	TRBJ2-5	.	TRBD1	CASSLDREETQYF	TGCGCCAGCAGCCTGGACAGGGAAGAGACCCAGTACTTC
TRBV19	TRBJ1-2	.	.	CASSIARDNYGYTF	TGTGCCAGTAGTATAGCCAGGGATAACTATGGCTACACCTTC
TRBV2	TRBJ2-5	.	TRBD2	CASSELGGMETQYF	TGTGCCAGCAGTGAATTGGGGGGGATGGAGACCCAGTACTTC
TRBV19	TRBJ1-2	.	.	CASSTGTVYGYTF	TGTGCCAGTAGTACCGGGACGGTCTATGGCTACACCTTC
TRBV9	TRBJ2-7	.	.	CASSVGPDTKVYEQYF	TGTGCCAGCAGCGTAGGCCCAGACACAAAAGTCTACGAGCAGTACTTC
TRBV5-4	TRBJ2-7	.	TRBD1	CASSTGTGPTYEQYF	TGTGCCAGCAGCACCGGGACAGGGCCAACCTACGAGCAGTACTTC
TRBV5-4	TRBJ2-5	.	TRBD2	CASRHGLAGEKTQYF	TGTGCCAGCAGGCACGGACTAGCGGGGGAGAAGACCCAGTACTTC
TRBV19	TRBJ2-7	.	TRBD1	CASSWDREAYEQYF	TGTGCCAGTAGTTGGGACAGGGAAGCCTACGAGCAGTACTTC
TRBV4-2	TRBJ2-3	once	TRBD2	CASSPETSGAFWDTQYF	TGTGCCAGCAGCCCCGAGACTAGCGGGGCCTTCTGGGATACGCAGTATTTT
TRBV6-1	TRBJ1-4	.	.	CASSEIQAPARKLFF	TGTGCCAGCAGTGAAATACAGGCCCCAGCGAGAAAACTGTTTTTT
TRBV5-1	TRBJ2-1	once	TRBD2	CASSLLTSGSNEQFF	TGCGCCAGCAGCTTGCTGACTAGCGGGAGCAATGAGCAGTTCTTC
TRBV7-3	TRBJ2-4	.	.	CASSLNEGGIQYF	TGTGCCAGCAGCTTAAACGAGGGTGGTATTCAGTACTTC
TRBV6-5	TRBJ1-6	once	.	CASRVGDNSPLHF	TGTGCCAGCAGGGTGGGGGATAATTCACCCCTCCACTTT
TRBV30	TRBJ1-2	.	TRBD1	CAWSFTGGAEGYTF	TGTGCCTGGAGTTTTACAGGGGGCGCGGAGGGCTACACCTTC
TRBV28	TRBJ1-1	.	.	CASSLWKNTEAFF	TGTGCCAGCAGTTTGTGGAAGAACACTGAAGCTTTCTTT
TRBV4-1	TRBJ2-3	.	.	CASSQDFYQGTDTQYF	TGCGCCAGCAGCCAAGATTTTTACCAGGGCACAGATACGCAGTATTTT
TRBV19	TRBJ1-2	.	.	CASRTTGDYGYTF	TGTGCCAGTAGGACGACAGGTGACTATGGCTACACCTTC
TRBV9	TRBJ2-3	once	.	CASSVVIGGTDTQYF	TGTGCCAGCAGCGTAGTGATCGGGGGAACAGATACGCAGTATTTT
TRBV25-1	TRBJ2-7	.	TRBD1	CASSWEGGQDF	TGTGCCAGCAGTTGGGAAGGGGGCCAAGACTTC
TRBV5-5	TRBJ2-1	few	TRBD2	CASSALLSGGAREQFF	TGTGCCAGCAGCGCCCTACTGAGCGGGGGGGCCCGTGAGCAGTTCTTC
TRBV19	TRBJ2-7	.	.	CATARTKTYEQYF	TGTGCCACCGCACGGACGAAGACCTACGAGCAGTACTTC
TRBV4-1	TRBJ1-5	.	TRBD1	CASSQPGGQPQHF	TGCGCCAGCAGCCAACCAGGGGGTCAGCCCCAGCATTTT
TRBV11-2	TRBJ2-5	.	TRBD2	CASSLDNGRGGSETQYF	TGTGCCAGCAGCTTAGACAACGGGCGGGGGGGCTCAGAGACCCAGTACTTC
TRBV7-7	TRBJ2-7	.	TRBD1	CASSLSQGAGYEQYF	TGTGCTAGCAGCTTAAGCCAGGGGGCCGGATACGAGCAGTACTTC
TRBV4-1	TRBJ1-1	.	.	CASSQEAPNTEAFF	TGCGCCAGCAGCCAAGAAGCACCAAACACTGAAGCTTTCTTT
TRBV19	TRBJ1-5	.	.	CASSAYQGSNQPQHF	TGTGCCAGTAGTGCCTACCAGGGCAGCAATCAGCCCCAGCATTTT
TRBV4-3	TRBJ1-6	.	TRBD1	CASSQEDRDYSPLHF	TGCGCCAGCAGCCAAGAAGACAGGGATTATTCACCCCTCCACTTT
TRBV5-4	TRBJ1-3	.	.	CASSTGRHSGNTIYF	TGTGCCAGCAGCACGGGACGGCACTCTGGAAACACCATATATTTT
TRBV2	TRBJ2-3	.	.	CASRREATDTQYF	TGTGCCAGCAGACGTGAAGCCACAGATACGCAGTATTTT
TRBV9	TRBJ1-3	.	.	CASTLGSGNTIYF	TGTGCCAGCACCCTGGGCTCTGGAAACACCATATATTTT
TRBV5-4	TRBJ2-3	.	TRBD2	CASSSGLAGATDTQYF	TGTGCCAGCAGCTCCGGACTAGCGGGGGCAACAGATACGCAGTATTTT
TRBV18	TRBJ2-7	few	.	CASSPTAASSYEQYF	TGTGCCAGCTCACCCACGGCAGCTAGCTCCTACGAGCAGTACTTC
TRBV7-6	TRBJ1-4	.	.	CASSLRPTATNEKLFF	TGTGCCAGCAGCTTAAGACCGACAGCCACAAATGAAAAACTGTTTTTT
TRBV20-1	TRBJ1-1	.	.	CSGLKITEAFF	TGCAGTGGCCTGAAGATCACTGAAGCTTTCTTT